This T cell receptor beta chain was sequenced during a study of blood T cell repertoires in COVID-19. Method: immunoSEQ multiplex PCR; TCRdb's copy keeps in-frame clones and lacks some. The table records about 52,000 clones, about nine tenths of them present only once. In germline, CDR1 is KGHSH, CDR2 LQKENI. The CDR3 has 15 residues. V lost 1 base and J lost 3, with 12 bases in between. Material: peripheral blood. The clonotype originates from a man aged 70-80 years with acute or convalescent COVID-19. The chain uses TRBV18 and TRBJ1-2; no clear D gene. The CDR3, as DNA: TGTGCCAGCTCACCACTGGCGGGTTTGGACTATGGCTACACCTTC. Translating it yields CASSPLAGLDYGYTF.